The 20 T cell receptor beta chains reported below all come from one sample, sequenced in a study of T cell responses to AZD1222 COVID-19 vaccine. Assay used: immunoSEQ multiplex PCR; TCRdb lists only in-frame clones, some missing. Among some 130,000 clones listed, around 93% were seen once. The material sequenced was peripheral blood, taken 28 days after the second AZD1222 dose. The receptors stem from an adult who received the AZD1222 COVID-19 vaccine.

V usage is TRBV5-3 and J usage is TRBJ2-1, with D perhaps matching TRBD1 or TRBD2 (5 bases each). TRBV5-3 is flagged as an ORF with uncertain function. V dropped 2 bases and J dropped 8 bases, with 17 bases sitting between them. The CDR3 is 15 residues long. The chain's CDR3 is CARSFALGERDEQFF. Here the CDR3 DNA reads TGTGCCAGAAGCTTTGCCCTAGGGGAGAGGGATGAGCAGTTCTTC.

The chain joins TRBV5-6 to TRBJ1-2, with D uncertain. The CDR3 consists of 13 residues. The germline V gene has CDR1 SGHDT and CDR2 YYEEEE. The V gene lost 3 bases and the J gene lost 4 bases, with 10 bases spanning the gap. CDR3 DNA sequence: TGTGCCAGCAGCTCGCGGAACTCCTATGGCTACACCTTC. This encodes CASSSRNSYGYTF.

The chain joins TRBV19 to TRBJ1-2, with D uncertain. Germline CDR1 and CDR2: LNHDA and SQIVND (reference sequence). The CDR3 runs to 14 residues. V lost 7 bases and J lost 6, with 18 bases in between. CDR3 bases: TGTGCCAGTATTGGGGAACTAATGAGGGATGGCTACACCTTC. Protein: CASIGELMRDGYTF.

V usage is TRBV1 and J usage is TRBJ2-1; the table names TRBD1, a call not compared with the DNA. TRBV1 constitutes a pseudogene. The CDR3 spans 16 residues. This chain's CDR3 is CTSNQTGTGGYNEQFF. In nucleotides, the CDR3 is TGCACCAGCAACCAAACTGGGACAGGGGGGTACAATGAGCAGTTCTTC.

The CDR3 coding sequence is TGTGCCAGCAGCCAAGGACTAGCTGGGGATACGCAGTATTTT. This encodes CASSQGLAGDTQYF. The chain carries TRBV4-2 and TRBJ2-3; 7 positions agree with TRBD2. The CDR3 contains 14 residues. CDR1 is LGHNA and CDR2 is YNFKEQ in the germline V gene. Losses at the gene ends were 1 base for V and 6 bases for J; bases not matched to a gene: 4.

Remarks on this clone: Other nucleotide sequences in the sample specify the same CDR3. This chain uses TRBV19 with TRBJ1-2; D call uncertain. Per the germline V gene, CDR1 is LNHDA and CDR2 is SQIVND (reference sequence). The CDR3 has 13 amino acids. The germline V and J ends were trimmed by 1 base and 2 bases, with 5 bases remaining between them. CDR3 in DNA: TGTGCCAGTAGTATAGGCACCAACTATGGCTACACCTTC. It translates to CASSIGTNYGYTF.

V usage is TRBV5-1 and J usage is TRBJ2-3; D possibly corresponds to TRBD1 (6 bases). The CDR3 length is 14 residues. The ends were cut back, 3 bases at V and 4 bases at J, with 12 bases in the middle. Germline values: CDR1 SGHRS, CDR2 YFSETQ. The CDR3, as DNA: TGCGCCAGCAGCTCAGGGACATCCCCAGATACGCAGTATTTT. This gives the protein CASSSGTSPDTQYF.

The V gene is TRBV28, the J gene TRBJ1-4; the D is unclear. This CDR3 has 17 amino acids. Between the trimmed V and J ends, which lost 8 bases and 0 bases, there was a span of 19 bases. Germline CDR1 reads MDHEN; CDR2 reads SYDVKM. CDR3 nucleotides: TGTGCCAGCGCTACAGTGGGTGGTGGGACAACTAATGAAAAACTGTTTTTT. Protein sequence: CASATVGGGTTNEKLFF.

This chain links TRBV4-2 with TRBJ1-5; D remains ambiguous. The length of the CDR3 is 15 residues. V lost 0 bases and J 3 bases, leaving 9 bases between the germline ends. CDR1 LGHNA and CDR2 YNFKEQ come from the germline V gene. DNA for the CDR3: TGTGCCAGCAGCCAAGATGAGGGCCCCAATCAGCCCCAGCATTTT. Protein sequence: CASSQDEGPNQPQHF.

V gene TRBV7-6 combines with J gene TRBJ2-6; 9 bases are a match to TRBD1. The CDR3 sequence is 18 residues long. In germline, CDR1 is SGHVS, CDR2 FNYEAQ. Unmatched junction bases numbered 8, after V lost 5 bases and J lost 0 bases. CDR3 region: CASSPYRGPHSGANVLTF. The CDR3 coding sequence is TGTGCCAGCAGCCCGTACAGGGGGCCCCACTCTGGGGCCAACGTCCTGACTTTC.

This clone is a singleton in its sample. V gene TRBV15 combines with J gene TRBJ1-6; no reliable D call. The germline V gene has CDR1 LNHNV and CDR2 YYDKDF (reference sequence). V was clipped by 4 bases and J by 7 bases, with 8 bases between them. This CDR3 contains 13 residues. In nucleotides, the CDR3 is TGTGCCACCAGCATGGGTTGGAATTCACCCCTCCACTTT. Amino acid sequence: CATSMGWNSPLHF.

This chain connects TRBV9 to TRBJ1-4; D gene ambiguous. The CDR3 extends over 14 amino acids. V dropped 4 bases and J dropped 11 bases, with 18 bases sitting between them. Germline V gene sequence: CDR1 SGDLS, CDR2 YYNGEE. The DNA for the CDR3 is TGTGCCAGCAGCCCCCCCGGGAGGGATGGTAAACTGTTTTTT. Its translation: CASSPPGRDGKLFF. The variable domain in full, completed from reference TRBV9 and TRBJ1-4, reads DSGVTQTPKHLITATGQRVTLRCSPRSGDLSVYWYQQSLDQGLQFLIQYYNGEERAKGNILERFSAQQFPDLHSELNLSSLELGDSALYFCASSPPGRDGKLFFGSGTQLSVL.

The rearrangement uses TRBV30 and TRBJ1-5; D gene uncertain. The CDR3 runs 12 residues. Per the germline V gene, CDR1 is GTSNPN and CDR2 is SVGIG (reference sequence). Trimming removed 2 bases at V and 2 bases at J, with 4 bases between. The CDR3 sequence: CAWSYGNQPQHF. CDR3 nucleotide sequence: TGTGCCTGGAGTTATGGCAATCAGCCCCAGCATTTT.

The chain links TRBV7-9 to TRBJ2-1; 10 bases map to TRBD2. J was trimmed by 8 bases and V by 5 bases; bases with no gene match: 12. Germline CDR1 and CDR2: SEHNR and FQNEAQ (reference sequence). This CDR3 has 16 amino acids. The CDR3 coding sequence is TGTGCCAGCAGCCCCTTAGCGGGGGGCCCCGGTGATGAGCAGTTCTTC. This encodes CASSPLAGGPGDEQFF.

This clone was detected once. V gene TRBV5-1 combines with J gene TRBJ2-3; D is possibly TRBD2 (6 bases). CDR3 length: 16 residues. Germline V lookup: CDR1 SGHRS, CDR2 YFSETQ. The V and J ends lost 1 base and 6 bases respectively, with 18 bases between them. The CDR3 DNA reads TGCGCCAGCAGCTTGCGGGGGAAAGAGTCATACGATACGCAGTATTTT. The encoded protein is CASSLRGKESYDTQYF.

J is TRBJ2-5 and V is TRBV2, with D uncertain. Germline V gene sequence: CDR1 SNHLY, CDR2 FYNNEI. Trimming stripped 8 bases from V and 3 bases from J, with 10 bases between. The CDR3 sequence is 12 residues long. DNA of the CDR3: TGTGCCAGCGGGCTAATAGAAGAGACCCAGTACTTC. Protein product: CASGLIEETQYF.

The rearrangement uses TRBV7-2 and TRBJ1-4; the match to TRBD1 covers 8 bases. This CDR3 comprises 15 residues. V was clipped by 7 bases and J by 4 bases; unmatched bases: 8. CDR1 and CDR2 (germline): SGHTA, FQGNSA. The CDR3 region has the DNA TGTGCCAGCACCCTAGGGACAGGTTATAATGAAAAACTGTTTTTT. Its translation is CASTLGTGYNEKLFF. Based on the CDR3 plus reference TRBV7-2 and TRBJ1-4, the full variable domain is GAGVSQSPSNKVTEKGKDVELRCDPISGHTALYWYRQSLGQGLEFLIYFQGNSAPDKSGLPSDRFSAERTGGSVSTLTIQRTQQEDSAVYLCASTLGTGYNEKLFFGSGTQLSVL.

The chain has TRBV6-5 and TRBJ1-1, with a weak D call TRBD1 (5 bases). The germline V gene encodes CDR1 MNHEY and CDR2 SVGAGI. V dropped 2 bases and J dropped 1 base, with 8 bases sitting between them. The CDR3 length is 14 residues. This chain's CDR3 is CASSYGAGNTEAFF. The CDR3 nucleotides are TGTGCCAGCAGTTACGGGGCGGGGAACACTGAAGCTTTCTTT.

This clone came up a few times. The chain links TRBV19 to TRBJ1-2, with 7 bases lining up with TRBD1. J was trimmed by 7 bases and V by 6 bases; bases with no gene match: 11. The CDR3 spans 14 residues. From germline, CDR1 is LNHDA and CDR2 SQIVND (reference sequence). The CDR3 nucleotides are TGTGCCAGTAGCCAGGGGGGGGCCGCGAGTGGCTACACCTTC. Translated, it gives CASSQGGAASGYTF.

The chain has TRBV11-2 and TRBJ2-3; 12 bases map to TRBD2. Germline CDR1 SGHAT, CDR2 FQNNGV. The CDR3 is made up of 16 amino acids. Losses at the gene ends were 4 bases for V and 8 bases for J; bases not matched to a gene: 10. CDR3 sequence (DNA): TGTGCCAGCAGCTCCCGACTAGCGGGGGAGAGTGGTACGCAGTATTTT. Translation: CASSSRLAGESGTQYF.